This TCR beta chain was identified in a study of beta chain features in type 1 diabetes. Study in general: Patient and healthy donor groups were alike in age, gender and cell yields.

Every isolated RNA sample was fully reverse transcribed, so sequencing captured expressed TCRB transcripts. Clones were read by immunoSEQ multiplex PCR, and TCRdb kept only the in-frame ones, dropping some. The top ten hold 0.35% to 0.45% of the sample, which has 65,000 to 100,000 clones, around a third seen once. The ends lost 5 bases at V and 4 bases at J; junction bases unmatched: 8. Per germline, CDR1 SGHTA and CDR2 FQGNSA. There are 15 residues in the CDR3. The sequence derives from a woman in her late teens or twenties in good health. The chain uses TRBV7-2 and TRBJ2-3; 8 bases match TRBD2. Sequencing used stem cell memory CD4+ T cells from blood. The CDR3 DNA is TGTGCCAGCAGCCCCGGGGGGGCTAGGGCAGATACGCAGTATTTT. Protein product: CASSPGGARADTQYF. Filled out from reference TRBV7-2 and TRBJ2-3, the complete variable domain reads GAGVSQSPSNKVTEKGKDVELRCDPISGHTALYWYRQSLGQGLEFLIYFQGNSAPDKSGLPSDRFSAERTGGSVSTLTIQRTQQEDSAVYLCASSPGGARADTQYFGPGTRLTVL.